The present T cell receptor (beta chain) was sequenced within a study of control samples from healthy donors and cancer patients. Sequencing used immunoSEQ multiplex PCR; TCRdb keeps in-frame clones, though not all of them. The table has roughly 39,000 clones, roughly nine tenths seen once; the top ten hold around 3.6%. V shed 4 bases and J shed 7 bases, with 10 bases lying between them. The CDR3 contains 13 residues. Germline CDR1 is MNHEY and CDR2 is SVGAGI. The source material was blood. The sequence came from a woman aged 50 to 65 in good health. The chain joins TRBV6-5 to TRBJ2-2; D remains ambiguous. The CDR3 region has the DNA TGTGCCAGCAGTTCCCCTGGTGTCGGGGAGCTGTTTTTT. Its translation: CASSSPGVGELFF.